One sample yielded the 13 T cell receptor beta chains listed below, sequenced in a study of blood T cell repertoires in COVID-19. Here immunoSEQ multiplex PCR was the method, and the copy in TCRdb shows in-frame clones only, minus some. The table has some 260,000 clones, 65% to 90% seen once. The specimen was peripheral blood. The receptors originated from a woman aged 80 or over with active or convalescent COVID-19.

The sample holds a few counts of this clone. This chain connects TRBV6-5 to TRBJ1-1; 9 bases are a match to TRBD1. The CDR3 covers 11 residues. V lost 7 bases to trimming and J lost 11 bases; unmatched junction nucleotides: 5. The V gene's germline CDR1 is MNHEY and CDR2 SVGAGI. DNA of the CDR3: TGTGCCAGCATCAGGACAGGGGATGCTTTCTTT. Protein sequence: CASIRTGDAFF.

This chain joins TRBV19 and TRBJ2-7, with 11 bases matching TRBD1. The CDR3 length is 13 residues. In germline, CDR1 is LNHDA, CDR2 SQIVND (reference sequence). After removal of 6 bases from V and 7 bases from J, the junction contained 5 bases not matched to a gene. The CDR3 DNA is TGTGCCAGTAGCGGACAGGGGGCGGGGGAGCAGTACTTC. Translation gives CASSGQGAGEQYF.

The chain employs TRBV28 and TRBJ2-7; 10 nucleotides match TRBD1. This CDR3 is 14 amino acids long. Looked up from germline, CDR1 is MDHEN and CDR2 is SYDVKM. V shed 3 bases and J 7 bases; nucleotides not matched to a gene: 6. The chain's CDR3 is CASSFPGDRGEQYF. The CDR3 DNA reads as TGTGCCAGCAGTTTCCCGGGGGACAGGGGAGAGCAGTACTTC.

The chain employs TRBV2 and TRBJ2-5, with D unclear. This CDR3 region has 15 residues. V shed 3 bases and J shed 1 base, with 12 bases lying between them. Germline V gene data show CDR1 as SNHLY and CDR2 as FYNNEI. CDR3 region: CASSDRGLLQETQYF. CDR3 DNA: TGTGCCAGCAGTGATCGAGGTCTGCTCCAAGAGACCCAGTACTTC.

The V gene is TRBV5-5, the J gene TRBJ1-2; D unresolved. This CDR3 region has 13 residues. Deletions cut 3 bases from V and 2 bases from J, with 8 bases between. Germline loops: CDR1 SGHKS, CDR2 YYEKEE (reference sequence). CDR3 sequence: CASSSHGNYGYTF. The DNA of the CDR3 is TGTGCCAGCAGCTCCCACGGGAACTATGGCTACACCTTC.

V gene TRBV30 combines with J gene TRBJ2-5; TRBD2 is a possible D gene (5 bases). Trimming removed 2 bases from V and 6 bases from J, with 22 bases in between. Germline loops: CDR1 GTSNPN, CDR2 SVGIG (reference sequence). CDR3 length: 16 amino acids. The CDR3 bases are TGTGCCTGGAGTACCGACCGGGAACGGGCTAGGCAGACCCAGTACTTC. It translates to CAWSTDRERARQTQYF.

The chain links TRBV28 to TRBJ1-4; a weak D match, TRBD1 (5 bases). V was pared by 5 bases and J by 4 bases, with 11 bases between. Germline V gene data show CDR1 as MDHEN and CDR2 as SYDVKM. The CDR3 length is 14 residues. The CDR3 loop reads CASSRDSVNEKLFF. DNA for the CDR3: TGTGCCAGCAGTCGCGACAGTGTTAATGAAAAACTGTTTTTT.

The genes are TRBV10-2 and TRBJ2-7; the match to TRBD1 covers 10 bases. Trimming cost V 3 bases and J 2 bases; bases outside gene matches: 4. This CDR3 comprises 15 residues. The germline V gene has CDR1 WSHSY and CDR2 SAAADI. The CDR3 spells CASSDPGTGAYEQYF. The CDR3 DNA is TGCGCCAGCAGTGACCCCGGGACAGGGGCCTACGAGCAGTACTTC.

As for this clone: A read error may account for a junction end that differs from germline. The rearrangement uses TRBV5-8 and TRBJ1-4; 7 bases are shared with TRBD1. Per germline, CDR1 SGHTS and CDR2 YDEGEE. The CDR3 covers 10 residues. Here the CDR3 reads CASSFRDSSF. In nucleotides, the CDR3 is TGTGCCAGCAGCTTCCGGGACAGCTCTTTT. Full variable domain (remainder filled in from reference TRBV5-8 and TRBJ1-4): EAGVTQSPTHLIKTRGQQATLRCSPISGHTSVYWYQQALGLGLQFLLWYDEGEERNRGNFPPRFSGRQFPNYSSELNVNALELEDSALYLCASSFRDSSFGSGTQLSVL.

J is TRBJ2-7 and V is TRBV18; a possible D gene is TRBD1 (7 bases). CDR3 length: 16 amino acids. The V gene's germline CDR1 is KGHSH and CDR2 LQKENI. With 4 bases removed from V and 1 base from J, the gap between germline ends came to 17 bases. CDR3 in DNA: TGTGCCAGCTCACGGGCCGGCGGGACAGCTTCCTACGAGCAGTACTTC. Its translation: CASSRAGGTASYEQYF.

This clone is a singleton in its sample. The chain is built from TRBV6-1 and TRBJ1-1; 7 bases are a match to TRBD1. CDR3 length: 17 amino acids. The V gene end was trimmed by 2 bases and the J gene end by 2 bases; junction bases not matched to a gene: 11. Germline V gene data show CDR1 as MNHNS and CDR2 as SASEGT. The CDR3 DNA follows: TGTGCCAGCAGTGAATCAGGCTTACAGGGGTTCAACACTGAAGCTTTCTTT. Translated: CASSESGLQGFNTEAFF.

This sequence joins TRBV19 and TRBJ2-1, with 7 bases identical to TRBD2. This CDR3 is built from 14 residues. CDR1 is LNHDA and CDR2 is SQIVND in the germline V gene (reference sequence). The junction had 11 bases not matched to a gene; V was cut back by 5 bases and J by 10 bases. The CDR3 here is CASSAPGLPWEQFF. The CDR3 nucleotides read TGTGCCAGTAGTGCCCCGGGACTACCTTGGGAGCAGTTCTTC.

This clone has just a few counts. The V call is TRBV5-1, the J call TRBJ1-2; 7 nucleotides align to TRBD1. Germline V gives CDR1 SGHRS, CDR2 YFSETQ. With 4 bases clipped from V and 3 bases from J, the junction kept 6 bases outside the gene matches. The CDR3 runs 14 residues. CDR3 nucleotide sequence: TGCGCCAGCAGCCCGTCGACAGGGTACTATGGCTACACCTTC. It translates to CASSPSTGYYGYTF.